This is a list of T cell receptor beta chains from one sample in a study of Graves' ophthalmopathy and Graves' hyperthyroidism. TCRdb fed the multiplex PCR reads into MiXCR, producing one record per CDR3 protein. The table includes around 1,000,000 distinct CDR3 sequences, around a third detected once. The sample taken for sequencing was peripheral blood or thyroid tissue (not recorded which). All receptors come from an adult man with Graves' hyperthyroidism. The CDR3 runs from the conserved cysteine through the conserved F or W. A D gene is named only where the DNA matches it firmly. Only part of the rows carry a size: once, few, many, or a class if the clone is expanded.

>TRBJ1-1|TRBV29-1|many|.
TGCAGCGTTTCCCGGGGGATGGCTTTCTTT
CSVSRGMAFF
>TRBJ2-5|TRBV2|.|TRBD2
TGTGCCAGCAGCTTGGACGGGAGGGCCTCAGAGACCCAGTACTTC
CASSLDGRASETQYF
>TRBJ2-7|TRBV30|few|.
TGTGCCTGTGCTATAGCGGTACCCTTATACGAGCAGTACTTC
CACAIAVPLYEQYF
>TRBJ2-7|TRBV6-5|many|TRBD1
TGTGCCAGCAGCCCCGTCAGGGGGTTTACCTACGAGCAGTACTTC
CASSPVRGFTYEQYF
>TRBJ1-5|TRBV2|many|.
TGTGCCAGCAGGGACGGCCCCGGACGGTTCGGTCAGCCCCAGCATTTT
CASRDGPGRFGQPQHF
>TRBJ2-2|TRBV19|.|.
TGTGCCAGTAATCAGGGCACCGGGGAGCTGTTTTTT
CASNQGTGELFF
>TRBJ2-5|TRBV5-1|.|TRBD1
TGCGCCAGCAGCTTGGAGGGACAGAGAGTCCAAGAGACCCAGTACTTC
CASSLEGQRVQETQYF
>TRBJ2-2|TRBV5-1|many|.
TGCGCCAGCAGCCTCGGTGTCCTCGGCGGGGAGCTGTTTTTT
CASSLGVLGGELFF
>TRBJ1-2|TRBV29-1|few|.
TGCAGCGTCCTCCGGCATTATGGCTACACCTTC
CSVLRHYGYTF
>TRBJ2-5|TRBV11-2|few|TRBD2
TGTGCCAGCAGCTTAACTCTAGCGGGGGGAAACCAAGAGACCCAGTACTTC
CASSLTLAGGNQETQYF